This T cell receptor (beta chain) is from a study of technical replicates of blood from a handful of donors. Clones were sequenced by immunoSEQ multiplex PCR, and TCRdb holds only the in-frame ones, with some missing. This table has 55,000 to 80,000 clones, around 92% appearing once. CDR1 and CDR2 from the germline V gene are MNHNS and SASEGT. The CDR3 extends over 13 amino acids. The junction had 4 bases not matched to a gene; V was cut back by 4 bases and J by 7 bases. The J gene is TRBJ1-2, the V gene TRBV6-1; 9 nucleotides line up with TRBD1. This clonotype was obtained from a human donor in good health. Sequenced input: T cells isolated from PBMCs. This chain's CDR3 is CASSAPGQGGYTF. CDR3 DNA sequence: TGTGCCAGCAGTGCTCCGGGACAGGGTGGCTACACCTTC.